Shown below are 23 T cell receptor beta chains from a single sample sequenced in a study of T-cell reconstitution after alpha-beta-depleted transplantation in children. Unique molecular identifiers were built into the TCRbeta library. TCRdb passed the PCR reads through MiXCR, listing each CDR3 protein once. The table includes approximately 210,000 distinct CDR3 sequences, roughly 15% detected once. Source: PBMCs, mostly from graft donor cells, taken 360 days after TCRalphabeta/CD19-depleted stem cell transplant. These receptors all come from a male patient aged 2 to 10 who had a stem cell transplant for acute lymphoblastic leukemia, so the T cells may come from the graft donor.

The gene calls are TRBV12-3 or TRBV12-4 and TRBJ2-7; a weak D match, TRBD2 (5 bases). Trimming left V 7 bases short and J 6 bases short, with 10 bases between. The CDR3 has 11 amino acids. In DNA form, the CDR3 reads TGTGCCAGCACCGAAGGAGGCGAGCAGTACTTC. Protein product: CASTEGGEQYF.

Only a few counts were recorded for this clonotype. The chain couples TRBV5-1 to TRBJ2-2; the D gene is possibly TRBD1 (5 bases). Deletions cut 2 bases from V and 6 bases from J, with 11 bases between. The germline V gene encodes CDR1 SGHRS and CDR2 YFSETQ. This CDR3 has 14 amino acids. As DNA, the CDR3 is TGCGCCAGCAGCTTAACCCAGGGATCCGGGGAGCTGTTTTTT. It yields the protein CASSLTQGSGELFF.

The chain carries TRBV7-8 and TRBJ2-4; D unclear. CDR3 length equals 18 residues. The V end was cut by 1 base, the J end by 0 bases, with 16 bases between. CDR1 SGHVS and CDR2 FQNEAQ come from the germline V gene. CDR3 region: CASSLGQFDNLAKNIQYF. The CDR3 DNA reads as TGTGCCAGCAGCTTAGGCCAGTTCGATAATCTAGCCAAAAACATTCAGTACTTC.

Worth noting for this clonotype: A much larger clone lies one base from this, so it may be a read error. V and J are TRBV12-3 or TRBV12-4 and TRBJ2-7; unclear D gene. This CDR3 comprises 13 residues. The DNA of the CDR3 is TGTGCCAGCAGTCTCCACAGCTCCTACGAGCAGCACTTC. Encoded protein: CASSLHSSYEQHF.

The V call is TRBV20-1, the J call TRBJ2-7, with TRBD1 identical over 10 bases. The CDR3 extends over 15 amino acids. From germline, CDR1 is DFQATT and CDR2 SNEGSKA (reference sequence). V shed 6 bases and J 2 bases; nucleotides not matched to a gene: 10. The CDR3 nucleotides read TGCAGTGCCAACCTCGGACAGGGGGGTCCCTACGAGCAGTACTTC. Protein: CSANLGQGGPYEQYF.

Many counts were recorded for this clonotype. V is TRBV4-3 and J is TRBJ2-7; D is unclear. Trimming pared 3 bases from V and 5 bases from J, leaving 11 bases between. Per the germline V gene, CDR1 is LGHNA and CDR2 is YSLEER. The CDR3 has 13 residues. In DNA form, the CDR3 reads TGCGCCAGCAGCCACTCTCTAGATAACGAGCAGTACTTC. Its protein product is CASSHSLDNEQYF.

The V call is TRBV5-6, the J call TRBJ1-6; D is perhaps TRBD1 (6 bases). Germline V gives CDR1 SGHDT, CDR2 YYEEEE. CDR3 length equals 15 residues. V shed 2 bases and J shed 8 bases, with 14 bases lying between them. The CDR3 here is CASSFGGRVHSPLHF. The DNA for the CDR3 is TGTGCCAGCAGCTTCGGGGGGCGAGTCCATTCACCCCTCCACTTT.

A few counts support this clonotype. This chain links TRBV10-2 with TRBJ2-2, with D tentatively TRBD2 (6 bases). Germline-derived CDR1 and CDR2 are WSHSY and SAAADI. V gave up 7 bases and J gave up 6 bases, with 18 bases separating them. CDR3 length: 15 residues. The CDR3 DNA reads TGCGCCAGCACTTGGAGGGCCGGAGTGTCCGGGGAGCTGTTTTTT. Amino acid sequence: CASTWRAGVSGELFF.

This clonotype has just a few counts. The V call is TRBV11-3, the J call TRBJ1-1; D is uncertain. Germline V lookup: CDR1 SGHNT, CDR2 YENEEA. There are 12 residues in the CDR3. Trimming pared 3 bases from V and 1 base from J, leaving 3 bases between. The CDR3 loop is CASSFSNTEAFF. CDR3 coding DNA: TGTGCCAGCAGCTTCTCGAACACTGAAGCTTTCTTT.

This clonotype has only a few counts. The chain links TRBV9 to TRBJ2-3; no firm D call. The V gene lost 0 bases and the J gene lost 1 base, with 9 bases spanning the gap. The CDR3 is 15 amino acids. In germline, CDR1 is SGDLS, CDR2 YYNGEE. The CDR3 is CASSVGIGGTDTQYF. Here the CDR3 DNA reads TGTGCCAGCAGCGTAGGGATTGGGGGCACAGATACGCAGTATTTT.

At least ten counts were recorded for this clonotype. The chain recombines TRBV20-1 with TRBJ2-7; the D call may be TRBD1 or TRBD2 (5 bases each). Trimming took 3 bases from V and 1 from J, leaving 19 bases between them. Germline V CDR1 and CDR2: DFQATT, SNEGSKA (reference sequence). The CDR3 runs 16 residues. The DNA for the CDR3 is TGCAGTGCTAGTAAGTCTGGCGGGCGACAGTCCTACGAGCAGTACTTC. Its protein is CSASKSGGRQSYEQYF.

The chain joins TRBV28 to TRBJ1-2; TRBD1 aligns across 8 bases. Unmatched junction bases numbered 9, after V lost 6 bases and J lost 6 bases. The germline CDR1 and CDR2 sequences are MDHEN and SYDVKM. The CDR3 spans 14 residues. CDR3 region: CASRVGQGSDGYTF. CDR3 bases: TGTGCCAGCAGGGTAGGACAGGGTTCGGATGGCTACACCTTC.

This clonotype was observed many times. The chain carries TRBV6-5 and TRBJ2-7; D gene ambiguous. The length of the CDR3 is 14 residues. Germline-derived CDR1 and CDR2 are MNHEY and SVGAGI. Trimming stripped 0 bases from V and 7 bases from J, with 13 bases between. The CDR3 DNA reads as TGTGCCAGCAGTTACTCGAGTGTGGGAACGGAGCAGTACTTC. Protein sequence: CASSYSSVGTEQYF.

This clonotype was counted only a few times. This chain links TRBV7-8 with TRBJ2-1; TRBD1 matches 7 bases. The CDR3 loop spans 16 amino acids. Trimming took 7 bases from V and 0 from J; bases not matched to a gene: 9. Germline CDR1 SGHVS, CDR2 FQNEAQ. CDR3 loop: CASTVTGQSSYNEQFF. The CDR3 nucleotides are TGTGCCAGCACCGTGACGGGACAGAGCTCCTACAATGAGCAGTTCTTC.

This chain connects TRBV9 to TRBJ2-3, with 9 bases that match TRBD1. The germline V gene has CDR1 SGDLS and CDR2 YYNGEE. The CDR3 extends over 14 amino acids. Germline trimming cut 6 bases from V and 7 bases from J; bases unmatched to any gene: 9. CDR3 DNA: TGTGCCAGCACCCCGGGACAGGGCGGACATACGCAGTATTTT. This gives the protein CASTPGQGGHTQYF.

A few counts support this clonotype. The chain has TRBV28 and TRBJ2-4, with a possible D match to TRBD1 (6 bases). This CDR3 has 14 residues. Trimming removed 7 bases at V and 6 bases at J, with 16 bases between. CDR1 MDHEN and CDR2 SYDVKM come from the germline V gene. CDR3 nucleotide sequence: TGTGCCAGCACTCCCACGGGACACCTAAACATTCAGTACTTC. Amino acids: CASTPTGHLNIQYF. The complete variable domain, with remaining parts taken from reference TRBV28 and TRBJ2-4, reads DVKVTQSSRYLVKRTGEKVFLECVQDMDHENMFWYRQDPGLGLRLIYFSYDVKMKEKGDIPEGYSVSREKKERFSLILESASTNQTSMYLCASTPTGHLNIQYFGAGTRLSVL.

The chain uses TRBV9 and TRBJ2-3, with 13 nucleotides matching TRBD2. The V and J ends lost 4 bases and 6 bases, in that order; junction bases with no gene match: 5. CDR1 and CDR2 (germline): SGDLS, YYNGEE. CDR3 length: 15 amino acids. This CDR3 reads CASSRLAGGLDTQYF. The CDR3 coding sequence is TGTGCCAGCAGCCGACTAGCGGGGGGTTTGGATACGCAGTATTTT.

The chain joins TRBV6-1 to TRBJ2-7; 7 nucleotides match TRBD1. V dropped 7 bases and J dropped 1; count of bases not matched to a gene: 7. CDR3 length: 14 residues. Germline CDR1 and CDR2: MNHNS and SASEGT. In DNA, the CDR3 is TGTGCCAGCAAACCGGGACAGCCGTCCTACGAGCAGTACTTC. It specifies CASKPGQPSYEQYF.

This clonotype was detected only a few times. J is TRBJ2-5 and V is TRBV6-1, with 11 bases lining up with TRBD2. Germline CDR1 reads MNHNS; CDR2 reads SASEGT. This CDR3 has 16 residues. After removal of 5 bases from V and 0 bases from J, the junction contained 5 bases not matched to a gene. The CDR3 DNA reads TGTGCCAGCAGTCCAATAGCGGGGGGGCACCAAGAGACCCAGTACTTC. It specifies CASSPIAGGHQETQYF.

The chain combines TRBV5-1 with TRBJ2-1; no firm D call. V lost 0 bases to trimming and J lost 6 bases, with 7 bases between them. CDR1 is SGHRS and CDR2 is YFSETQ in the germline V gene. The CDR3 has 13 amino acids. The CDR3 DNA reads TGCGCCAGCAGCTTGGTTGTGGCCAATGAGCAGTTCTTC. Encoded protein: CASSLVVANEQFF.

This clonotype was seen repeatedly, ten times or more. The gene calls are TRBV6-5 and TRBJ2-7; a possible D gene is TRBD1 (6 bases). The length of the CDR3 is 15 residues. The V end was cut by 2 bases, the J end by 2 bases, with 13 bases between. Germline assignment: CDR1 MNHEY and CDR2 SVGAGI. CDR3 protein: CASSYGQGLPYEQYF. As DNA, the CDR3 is TGTGCCAGCAGTTACGGGCAGGGGCTCCCCTACGAGCAGTACTTC.

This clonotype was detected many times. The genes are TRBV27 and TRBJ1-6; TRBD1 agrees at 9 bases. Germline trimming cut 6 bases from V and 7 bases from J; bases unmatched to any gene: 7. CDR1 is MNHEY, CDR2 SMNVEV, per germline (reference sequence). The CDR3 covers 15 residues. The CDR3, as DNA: TGTGCCAGCAGCCGGACAGGGGTCGGCAATTCACCCCTCCACTTT. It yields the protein CASSRTGVGNSPLHF.

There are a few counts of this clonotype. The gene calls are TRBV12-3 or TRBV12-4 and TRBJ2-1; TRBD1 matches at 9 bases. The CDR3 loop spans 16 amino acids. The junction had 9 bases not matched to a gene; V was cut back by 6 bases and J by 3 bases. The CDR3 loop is CASSTPRDRDYNEQFF. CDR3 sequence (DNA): TGTGCCAGCAGCACACCCCGGGACAGGGACTACAATGAGCAGTTCTTC.